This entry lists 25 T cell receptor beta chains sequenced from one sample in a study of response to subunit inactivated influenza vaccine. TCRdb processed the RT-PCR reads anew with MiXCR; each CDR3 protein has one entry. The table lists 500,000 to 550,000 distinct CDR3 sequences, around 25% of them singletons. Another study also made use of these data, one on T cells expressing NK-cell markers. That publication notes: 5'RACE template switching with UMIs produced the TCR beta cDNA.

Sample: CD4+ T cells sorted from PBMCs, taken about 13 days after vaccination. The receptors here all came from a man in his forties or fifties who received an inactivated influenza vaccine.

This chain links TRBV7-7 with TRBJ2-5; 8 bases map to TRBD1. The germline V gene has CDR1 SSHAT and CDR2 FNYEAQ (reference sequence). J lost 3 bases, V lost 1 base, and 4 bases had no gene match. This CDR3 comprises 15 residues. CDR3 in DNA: TGTGCCAGCAGCTTAGGCTGGACAGGGAAAGAGACCCAGTACTTC. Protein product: CASSLGWTGKETQYF.

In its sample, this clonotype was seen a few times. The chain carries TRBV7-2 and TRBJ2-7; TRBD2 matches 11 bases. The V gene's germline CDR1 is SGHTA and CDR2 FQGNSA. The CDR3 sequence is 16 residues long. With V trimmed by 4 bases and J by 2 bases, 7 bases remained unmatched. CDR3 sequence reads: CASSWIAGGPTYEQYF. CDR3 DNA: TGTGCCAGCAGCTGGATAGCGGGGGGGCCAACCTACGAGCAGTACTTC.

The CDR3: CASSLVGGVYEQYF. The CDR3, as DNA: TGTGCCAGCAGCTTGGTCGGGGGTGTCTACGAGCAGTACTTC. The chain joins TRBV5-5 to TRBJ2-7; TRBD2 might be the D (6 bases). CDR1 is SGHKS and CDR2 is YYEKEE in the germline V gene (reference sequence). The CDR3 sequence is 14 residues long. Trimming took off 0 bases at V and 3 bases at J, with 10 bases between the two ends.

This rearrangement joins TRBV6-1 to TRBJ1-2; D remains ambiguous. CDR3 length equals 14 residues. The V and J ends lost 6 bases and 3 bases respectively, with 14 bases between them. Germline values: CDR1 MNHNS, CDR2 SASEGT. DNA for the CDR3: TGTGCCAGCAGCCCCGAAGGGCCGGACTATGGCTACACCTTC. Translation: CASSPEGPDYGYTF.

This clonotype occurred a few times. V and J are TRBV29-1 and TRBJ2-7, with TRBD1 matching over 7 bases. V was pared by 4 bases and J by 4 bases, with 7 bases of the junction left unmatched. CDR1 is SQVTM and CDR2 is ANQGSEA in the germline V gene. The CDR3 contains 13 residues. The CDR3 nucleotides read TGCAGCGTTGGTCGAACAGGGGTTTACGAGCAGTACTTC. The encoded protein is CSVGRTGVYEQYF.

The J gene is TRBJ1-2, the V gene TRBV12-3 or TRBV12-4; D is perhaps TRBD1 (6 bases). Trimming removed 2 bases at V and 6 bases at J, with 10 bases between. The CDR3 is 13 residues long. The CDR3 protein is CASSLRGTHGYTF. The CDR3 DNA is TGTGCCAGCAGTTTACGGGGGACACATGGCTACACCTTC.

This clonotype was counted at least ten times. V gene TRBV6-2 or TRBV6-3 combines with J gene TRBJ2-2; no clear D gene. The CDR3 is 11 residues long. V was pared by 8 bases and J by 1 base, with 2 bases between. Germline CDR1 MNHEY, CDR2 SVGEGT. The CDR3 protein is CASRNTGELFF. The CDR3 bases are TGTGCCAGCCGGAACACCGGGGAGCTGTTTTTT.

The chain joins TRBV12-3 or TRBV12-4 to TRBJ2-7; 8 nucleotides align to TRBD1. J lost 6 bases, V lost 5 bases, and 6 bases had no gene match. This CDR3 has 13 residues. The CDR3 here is CASSRTGLVEQYF. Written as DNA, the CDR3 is TGTGCCAGCAGTCGGACAGGGTTGGTCGAGCAGTACTTC.

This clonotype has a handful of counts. The CDR3 here is CASRGPMTGQETQYF. In DNA, the CDR3 is TGTGCCAGCAGAGGACCCATGACTGGCCAAGAGACCCAGTACTTC. The chain couples TRBV6-1 to TRBJ2-5; D gene unclear. Between the trimmed V and J ends, which lost 6 bases and 1 base, there was a span of 15 bases. Germline lookup yields CDR1 MNHNS and CDR2 SASEGT. The CDR3 is 15 amino acids.

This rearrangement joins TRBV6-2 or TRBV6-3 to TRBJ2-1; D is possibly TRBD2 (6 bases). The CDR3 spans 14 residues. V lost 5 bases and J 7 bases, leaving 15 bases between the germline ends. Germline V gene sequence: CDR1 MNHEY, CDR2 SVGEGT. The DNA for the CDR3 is TGTGCCAGCAGTAGGGACTCTGGTAATAATGAGCAGTTCTTC. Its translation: CASSRDSGNNEQFF.

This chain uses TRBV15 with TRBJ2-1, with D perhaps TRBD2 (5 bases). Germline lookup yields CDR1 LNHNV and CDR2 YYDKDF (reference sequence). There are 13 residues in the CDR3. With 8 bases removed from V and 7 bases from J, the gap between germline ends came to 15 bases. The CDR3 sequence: CATQREGENEQFF. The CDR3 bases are TGTGCCACCCAGAGAGAGGGCGAGAATGAGCAGTTCTTC.

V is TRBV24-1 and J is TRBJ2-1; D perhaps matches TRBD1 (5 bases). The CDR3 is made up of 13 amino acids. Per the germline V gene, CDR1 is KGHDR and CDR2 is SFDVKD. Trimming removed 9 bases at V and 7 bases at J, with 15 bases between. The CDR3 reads CATQGIIGNEQFF. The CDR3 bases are TGTGCCACCCAGGGAATTATTGGTAATGAGCAGTTCTTC.

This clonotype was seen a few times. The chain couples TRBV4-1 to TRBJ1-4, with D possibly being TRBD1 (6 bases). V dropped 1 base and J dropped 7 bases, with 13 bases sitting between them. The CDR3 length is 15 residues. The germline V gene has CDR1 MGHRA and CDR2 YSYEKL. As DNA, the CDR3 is TGCGCCAGCAGCCAAGGAACAGGGTATGGTGAAAAACTGTTTTTT. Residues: CASSQGTGYGEKLFF.

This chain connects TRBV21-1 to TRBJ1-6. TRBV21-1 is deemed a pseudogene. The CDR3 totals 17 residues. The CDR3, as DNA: TGTGCCAACCCACCCTTGGAGGACTCAAGCCATAATTCACCCCTCCACTTT. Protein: CANPPLEDSSHNSPLHF.

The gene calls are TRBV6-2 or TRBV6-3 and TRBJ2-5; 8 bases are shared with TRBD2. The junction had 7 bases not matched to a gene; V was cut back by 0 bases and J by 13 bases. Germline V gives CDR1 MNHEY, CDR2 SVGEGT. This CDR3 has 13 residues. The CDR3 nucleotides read TGTGCCAGCAGTTACTCCGGGACTAGGTTTCCGTACTTC. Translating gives CASSYSGTRFPYF.

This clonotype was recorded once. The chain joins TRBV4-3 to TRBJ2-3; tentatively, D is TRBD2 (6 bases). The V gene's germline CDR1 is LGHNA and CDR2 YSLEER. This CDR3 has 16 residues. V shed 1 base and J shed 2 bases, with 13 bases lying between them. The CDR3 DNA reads TGCGCCAGCAGCCAAGCGAGTGCGGGGCCCACAGATACGCAGTATTTT. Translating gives CASSQASAGPTDTQYF.

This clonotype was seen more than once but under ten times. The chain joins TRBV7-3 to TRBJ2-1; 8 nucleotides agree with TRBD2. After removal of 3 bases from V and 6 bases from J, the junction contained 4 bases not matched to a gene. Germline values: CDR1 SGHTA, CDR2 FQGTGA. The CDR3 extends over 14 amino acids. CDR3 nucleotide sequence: TGTGCCAGCAGCTTCGGGACTAGTTCCAATGAGCAGTTCTTC. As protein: CASSFGTSSNEQFF.

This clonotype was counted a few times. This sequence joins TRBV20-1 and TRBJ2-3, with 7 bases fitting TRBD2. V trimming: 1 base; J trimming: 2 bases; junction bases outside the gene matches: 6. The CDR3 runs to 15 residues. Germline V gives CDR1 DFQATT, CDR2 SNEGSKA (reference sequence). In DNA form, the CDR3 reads TGCAGTGCTAGAGCCGGGACTACAATCACAGATACGCAGTATTTT. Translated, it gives CSARAGTTITDTQYF.

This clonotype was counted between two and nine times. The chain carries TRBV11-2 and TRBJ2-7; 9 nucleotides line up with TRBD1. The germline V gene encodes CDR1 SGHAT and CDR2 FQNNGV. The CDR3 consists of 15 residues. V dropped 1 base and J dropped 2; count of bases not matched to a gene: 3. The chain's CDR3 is CASSLGTGEPYEQYF. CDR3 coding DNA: TGTGCCAGCAGCTTAGGGACAGGGGAACCCTACGAGCAGTACTTC.

The CDR3 is CASSLESGQMNYEQYF. Written as DNA, the CDR3 is TGTGCCAGCAGCTTAGAGTCTGGACAGATGAACTACGAGCAGTACTTC. The chain employs TRBV7-4 and TRBJ2-7; D perhaps matches TRBD1 (6 bases). This CDR3 region has 16 residues. Trimming removed 1 base from V and 3 bases from J, with 16 bases in between. CDR1 is SGHVT and CDR2 is SQSDAQ in the germline V gene. Looking up the rest from reference TRBV7-4 and TRBJ2-7 gives the full variable domain: GAGVSQSPRYKVAKRGRDVALRCDSISGHVTLYWYRQTLGQGSEVLTYSQSDAQRDKSGRPSGRFSAERPERSVSTLKIQRTEQGDSAVYLCASSLESGQMNYEQYFGPGTRLTVT.

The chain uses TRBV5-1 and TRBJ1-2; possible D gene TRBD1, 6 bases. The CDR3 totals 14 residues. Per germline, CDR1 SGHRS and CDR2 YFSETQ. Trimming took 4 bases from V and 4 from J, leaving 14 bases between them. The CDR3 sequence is CASSLDSPIYGYTF. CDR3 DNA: TGCGCCAGCAGCCTGGACAGCCCAATCTATGGCTACACCTTC.

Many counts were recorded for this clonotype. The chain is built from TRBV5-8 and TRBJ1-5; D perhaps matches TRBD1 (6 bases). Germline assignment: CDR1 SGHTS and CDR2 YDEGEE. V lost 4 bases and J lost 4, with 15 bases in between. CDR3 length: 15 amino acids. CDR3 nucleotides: TGTGCCAGCAGCGGGACCGGGACACGTAATCAGCCCCAGCATTTT. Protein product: CASSGTGTRNQPQHF.

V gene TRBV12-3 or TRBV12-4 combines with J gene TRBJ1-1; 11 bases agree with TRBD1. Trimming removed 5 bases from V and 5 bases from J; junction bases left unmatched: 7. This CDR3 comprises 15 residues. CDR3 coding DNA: TGTGCCAGCAGTCAAGGGACAGGGGGAAGGACTGAAGCTTTCTTT. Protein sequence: CASSQGTGGRTEAFF.

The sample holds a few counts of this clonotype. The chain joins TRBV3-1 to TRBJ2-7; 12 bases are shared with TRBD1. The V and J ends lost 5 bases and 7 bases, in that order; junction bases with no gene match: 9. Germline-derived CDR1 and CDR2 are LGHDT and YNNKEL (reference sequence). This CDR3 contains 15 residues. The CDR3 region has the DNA TGTGCCAGCAGCTTTTGGGGACAGGGGGCACGAGAGCAGTACTTC. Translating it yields CASSFWGQGAREQYF.

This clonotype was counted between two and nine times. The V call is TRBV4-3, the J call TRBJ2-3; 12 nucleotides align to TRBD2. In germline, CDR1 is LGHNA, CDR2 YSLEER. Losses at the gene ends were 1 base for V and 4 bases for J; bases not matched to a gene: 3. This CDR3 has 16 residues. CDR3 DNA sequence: TGCGCCAGCAGCCAAGCGACTAGCGGGAGTTCAGATACGCAGTATTTT. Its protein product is CASSQATSGSSDTQYF.